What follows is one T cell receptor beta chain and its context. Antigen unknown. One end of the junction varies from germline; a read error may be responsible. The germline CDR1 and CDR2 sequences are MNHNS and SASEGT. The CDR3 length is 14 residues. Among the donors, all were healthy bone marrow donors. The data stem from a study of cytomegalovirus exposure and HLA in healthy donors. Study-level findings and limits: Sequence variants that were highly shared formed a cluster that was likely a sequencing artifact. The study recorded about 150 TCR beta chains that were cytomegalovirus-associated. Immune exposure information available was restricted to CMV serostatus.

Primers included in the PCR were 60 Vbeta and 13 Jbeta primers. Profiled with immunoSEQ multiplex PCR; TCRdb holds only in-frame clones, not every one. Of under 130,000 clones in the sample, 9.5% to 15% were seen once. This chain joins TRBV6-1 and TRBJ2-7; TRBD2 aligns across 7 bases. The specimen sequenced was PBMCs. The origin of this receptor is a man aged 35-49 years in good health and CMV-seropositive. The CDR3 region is CASSAGGTTGGLNF. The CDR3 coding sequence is TGTGCCAGCAGTGCTGGGGGGACTACCGGTGGTCTGAACTTC.